Listed below are T cell receptor beta chains from one sample, sequenced in a study of regulatory T cells in long-lasting Graves disease. TCRdb redid the calling of the multiplex PCR reads with MiXCR, one entry per CDR3 protein. The table has some 560,000 distinct CDR3 sequences, roughly 15% seen once. A further study also used this sample, focusing on T cells in Graves' hyperthyroidism and ophthalmopathy.

The material was peripheral blood mononuclear cells (PBMCs), obtained at new diagnosis, from a patient treated with antithyroid drugs. These receptors came from a woman aged 40-60 years with Graves disease. Both conserved end residues are part of each CDR3. Fields, in order: D gene, J gene, V gene, clone size, CDR3 protein, CDR3 DNA. A D gene is named only where the DNA matches it firmly. Only part of the rows carry a size: once, few, many, or a class if the clone is expanded.

TRBD2	TRBJ2-3	TRBV20-1	many	CSARDPSGASTDTQYF	TGCAGTGCTAGAGATCCTAGCGGGGCCAGCACAGATACGCAGTATTTT
NA	TRBJ1-2	TRBV4-1	many	CASSHGGARGYTF	TGCGCCAGCAGCCACGGGGGGGCGAGGGGCTACACCTTC
NA	TRBJ1-2	TRBV30	NA	CAWTPLGGQGRGYTF	TGTGCCTGGACTCCGCTGGGGGGGCAGGGTAGAGGCTACACCTTC
NA	TRBJ2-5	TRBV29-1	NA	CSVRVGEETQYF	TGCAGCGTCCGAGTGGGAGAAGAGACCCAGTACTTC
NA	TRBJ1-1	TRBV20-1	few	CSARDDRSWTEAFF	TGCAGTGCTAGAGATGACCGGTCTTGGACTGAAGCTTTCTTT
NA	TRBJ1-4	TRBV2	few	CASNGGSRSNEKLFF	TGTGCCAGCAACGGAGGGTCCCGCTCGAATGAAAAACTGTTTTTT
NA	TRBJ1-6	TRBV3-1	NA	CASSHFGAAVTNSPLHF	TGTGCCAGCAGCCACTTCGGAGCGGCAGTTACTAATTCACCCCTCCACTTT
TRBD1	TRBJ1-2	TRBV6-4	NA	CASKRQGDGYTF	TGTGCCAGCAAAAGACAGGGGGATGGCTACACCTTC
NA	TRBJ2-5	TRBV6-2/TRBV6-3	many	CASSEVRGAPETQYF	TGTGCCAGCAGTGAAGTTAGGGGAGCCCCAGAGACCCAGTACTTC
NA	TRBJ2-4	TRBV3-1	many	CASSQDPPTTVAKNIQYF	TGTGCCAGCAGCCAAGATCCGCCCACAACGGTGGCCAAAAACATTCAGTACTTC
NA	TRBJ2-6	TRBV29-1	NA	CSVEGAVSGANVLTF	TGCAGCGTTGAGGGGGCTGTATCTGGGGCCAACGTCCTGACTTTC
TRBD1	TRBJ2-5	TRBV6-1	many	CASRGQGGGTQYF	TGTGCCAGCAGGGGACAGGGTGGAGGGACCCAGTACTTC
NA	TRBJ1-5	TRBV5-8	many	CASSFLPYVGNQPQHF	TGTGCCAGCAGCTTCCTACCCTACGTGGGCAATCAGCCCCAGCATTTT
NA	TRBJ1-2	TRBV24-1	many	CATSDPSYGYTF	TGTGCCACCAGTGACCCCTCCTATGGCTACACCTTC
NA	TRBJ2-5	TRBV29-1	few	CSVLGGGVPQETQYF	TGCAGCGTTCTAGGGGGGGGCGTGCCCCAAGAGACCCAGTACTTC
TRBD1	TRBJ1-1	TRBV29-1	many	CSARQGERTEAFF	TGCAGCGCCCGACAGGGGGAAAGGACTGAAGCTTTCTTT
TRBD1	TRBJ2-5	TRBV6-1	many	CASASLQGAWETQYF	TGTGCCAGCGCATCCTTACAGGGGGCGTGGGAGACCCAGTACTTC
NA	TRBJ2-6	TRBV25-1	few	CASSASGVSGANVLTF	TGTGCCAGCAGTGCTTCAGGGGTCTCTGGGGCCAACGTCCTGACTTTC
NA	TRBJ1-6	TRBV9	NA	CASSGWGGSPLHF	TGTGCCAGCAGCGGGTGGGGGGGTTCACCCCTCCACTTT
NA	TRBJ2-4	TRBV5-1	few	CASSLAGLNIQYF	TGCGCCAGCAGCTTGGCCGGCTTAAACATTCAGTACTTC
NA	TRBJ1-6	TRBV2	many	CASSEALNSPLHF	TGTGCCAGCAGTGAAGCGCTTAATTCACCCCTCCACTTT
TRBD2	TRBJ2-3	TRBV3-1	many	CASSLSRLAGKDTQYF	TGTGCCAGCAGCCTTTCGCGACTAGCGGGGAAAGATACGCAGTATTTT
NA	TRBJ1-4	TRBV12-3/TRBV12-4	NA	CASSLYTVGKLFF	TGTGCCAGCAGTTTATACACCGTCGGGAAACTGTTTTTT
NA	TRBJ1-2	TRBV2	many	CASSVGTDYGYTF	TGTGCCAGCAGTGTTGGGACCGACTATGGCTACACCTTC
NA	TRBJ2-3	TRBV5-4	NA	CASSPTRAGTDTQYF	TGTGCCAGCAGCCCGACTAGAGCAGGCACAGATACGCAGTATTTT
NA	TRBJ1-6	TRBV3-1	NA	CASSGGTGNSPLHF	TGTGCCAGCAGCGGCGGGACGGGAAATTCACCCCTCCACTTT
TRBD2	TRBJ2-3	TRBV5-4	many	CASSFAGGLTDTQYF	TGTGCCAGCAGCTTCGCGGGGGGCCTCACAGATACGCAGTATTTT
NA	TRBJ1-2	TRBV3-1	NA	CASSQPIPDGRGYTF	TGTGCCAGCAGCCAACCAATACCGGACGGCCGGGGCTACACCTTC
NA	TRBJ1-1	TRBV20-1	NA	CSARPSTEAFF	TGCAGTGCTAGACCGTCGACTGAAGCTTTCTTT
NA	TRBJ1-2	TRBV12-3/TRBV12-4	many	CASSSVGDGYTF	TGTGCCAGCAGTTCGGTAGGGGACGGCTACACCTTC
NA	TRBJ2-3	TRBV7-9	NA	CASSFVGGGGDTQYF	TGTGCCAGCAGCTTCGTTGGCGGTGGGGGAGATACGCAGTATTTT
NA	TRBJ1-5	TRBV19	few	CASSQGTRVNQPQHF	TGTGCCAGTAGCCAGGGGACTCGGGTCAATCAGCCCCAGCATTTT
NA	TRBJ1-1	TRBV2	many	CASSAWGEVTEAFF	TGTGCCAGCAGTGCCTGGGGGGAGGTCACTGAAGCTTTCTTT
NA	TRBJ2-5	TRBV3-1	NA	CASSQVEVAQYF	TGTGCCAGCAGCCAAGTTGAGGTGGCCCAGTACTTC